Listed here are 20 T cell receptor beta chains from one sample, sequenced in a study of blood T cells in healthy people across ages. The second PCR ran about 6 to 12 cycles with a sample-barcoded 5' primer and J-beta primers. One entry per CDR3 protein, called by TCRdb with MiXCR from the 5' RACE reads. The table includes approximately 1.5 million distinct CDR3 sequences, 40% to 45% detected once. Sample: blood. Receptors were obtained from a woman aged 18 to 35 in good health.

There are a few counts of this clonotype. The chain combines TRBV29-1 with TRBJ2-7; 8 bases match TRBD1. Germline lookup yields CDR1 SQVTM and CDR2 ANQGSEA. V gave up 7 bases and J gave up 5 bases; unmatched junction bases: 10. The CDR3 has 13 residues. CDR3 loop: CSAEGRGLHEQYF. CDR3 nucleotides: TGCAGCGCTGAGGGCAGGGGGCTTCACGAGCAGTACTTC.

The chain joins TRBV9 to TRBJ1-2, with D perhaps TRBD1 (5 bases). CDR3 size: 15 residues. V was clipped by 6 bases and J by 0 bases, with 15 bases between them. Germline V gives CDR1 SGDLS, CDR2 YYNGEE. CDR3 nucleotide sequence: TGTGCCAGCACCCTGACGGGGGGGGCTAACTATGGCTACACCTTC. Its translation: CASTLTGGANYGYTF.

CDR3: CASSFSGPRDNYGYTF. For the CDR3, the DNA is TGTGCCAGCAGTTTTTCTGGTCCCCGAGATAACTATGGCTACACCTTC. The gene calls are TRBV12-3 or TRBV12-4 and TRBJ1-2; no firm D call. V was shortened by 3 bases and J by 1 base, with 15 bases between the two germline ends. The CDR3 is made up of 16 amino acids.

The V and J genes are TRBV29-1 and TRBJ2-7; no clear D. Germline CDR1 SQVTM, CDR2 ANQGSEA. This CDR3 spans 13 amino acids. V lost 1 base, J lost 11 bases, and 18 bases lay in between. The CDR3 DNA sequence: TGCAGCGTTGAAGGTCCTGGGTCTCTTTCCAAGTACTTC. Protein: CSVEGPGSLSKYF.

CDR3 in DNA: TGTGCCAGCAGCTCTGGACAGGCCTTCTCCTACGAGCAGTACTTC. It translates to CASSSGQAFSYEQYF. The chain uses TRBV7-9 and TRBJ2-4, with 7 bases identical to TRBD1. The last part of the DNA fits TRBJ2-7 better; the J call may be wrong. Germline V gene lookup returns CDR1 SEHNR and CDR2 FQNEAQ (reference sequence). This CDR3 comprises 15 residues.

A note on this clonotype: The germline gene is not matched at one end of the junction; a read error may be the cause. The chain combines TRBV7-9 with TRBJ1-5; possible D gene TRBD1, 5 bases. Germline V gene data show CDR1 as SEHNR and CDR2 as FQNEAQ (reference sequence). This CDR3 is built from 16 residues. The CDR3 sequence: CANSLGPQGRNQPQHF. DNA for the CDR3: TGTGCCAACAGCTTAGGTCCGCAGGGTAGAAATCAGCCCCAGCATTTT.

DNA of the CDR3: TGTGCCAGCAGCCAAGACCGAACAGGGTATGGATTCCTTGTAACCCCCACTGAAGCTTTCTTT. Amino acid sequence: CASSQDRTGYGFLVTPTEAFF. J is TRBJ1-1 and V is TRBV14, with D maybe TRBD1 (6 bases). V lost 0 bases to trimming and J lost 4 bases, with 30 bases between them. CDR1 SGHDN and CDR2 FVKESK come from the germline V gene. This CDR3 is 21 amino acids long.

A few counts support this clonotype. The rearrangement links TRBV20-1 to TRBJ2-7, with TRBD1 identical over 8 bases. CDR1 and CDR2 (germline): DFQATT, SNEGSKA (reference sequence). CDR3 length equals 12 residues. The trim removed 8 bases at V and 3 bases at J, leaving 6 bases unmatched. Here the CDR3 reads CSPRDRLYEQYF. DNA of the CDR3: TGCAGTCCCCGGGACAGGCTCTACGAGCAGTACTTC.

This clonotype was found a few times. A much larger clone differs by one base, so this may be a read error. V and J are TRBV9 and TRBJ1-2; D is perhaps TRBD1 (6 bases). The CDR3 totals 13 residues. Trimming took off 4 bases at V and 2 bases at J, with 9 bases between the two ends. Germline V gives CDR1 SGDLS, CDR2 YYNGEE. CDR3 bases: TGTGCCAGCAGCATGGACAGAAACTATGGCTACACCTTC. It specifies CASSMDRNYGYTF.

The chain joins TRBV20-1 to TRBJ2-1; 11 bases fit TRBD2. V shed 5 bases, J shed 4 bases, and the junction held 10 bases outside the gene matches. The CDR3 is 16 amino acids. The germline gives CDR1 DFQATT, CDR2 SNEGSKA (reference sequence). The CDR3 nucleotides are TGCAGTGCTGATGGGATAGCGGGAGGGATTTACAATGAGCAGTTCTTC. Translating gives CSADGIAGGIYNEQFF.

This clonotype appeared a few times. This chain uses TRBV4-1 with TRBJ2-7, with TRBD1 as a possible D gene (6 bases). Trimming pared 2 bases from V and 3 bases from J, leaving 11 bases between. CDR1 is MGHRA and CDR2 is YSYEKL in the germline V gene. This CDR3 has 14 amino acids. This CDR3 is CASSQRQVGYEQYF. In DNA, the CDR3 is TGCGCCAGCAGCCAACGACAGGTGGGCTACGAGCAGTACTTC.

This clonotype was recorded at least ten times. This chain connects TRBV7-2 to TRBJ2-1; D is possibly TRBD2 (6 bases). CDR1 is SGHTA, CDR2 FQGNSA, per germline. This CDR3 is built from 14 residues. V was cut by 3 bases and J by 4 bases, with 10 bases left in between. The CDR3 coding sequence is TGTGCCAGCAGCTTCCGCGGGATTTACAATGAGCAGTTCTTC. Amino acids: CASSFRGIYNEQFF.

The sample holds one count of this clonotype. This rearrangement joins TRBV9 to TRBJ1-5; D is uncertain. The CDR3 extends over 14 amino acids. The V gene's germline CDR1 is SGDLS and CDR2 YYNGEE. V lost 4 bases and J 8 bases, leaving 16 bases between the germline ends. The CDR3 reads CASSPRSGAEPQHF. The CDR3, as DNA: TGTGCCAGCAGCCCCCGGTCGGGCGCGGAGCCCCAGCATTTT.

This sequence joins TRBV20-1 and TRBJ1-1, with a possible D match to TRBD1 (5 bases). Germline V gene lookup returns CDR1 DFQATT and CDR2 SNEGSKA (reference sequence). The CDR3 contains 14 residues. Trimming stripped 4 bases from V and 0 bases from J, with 12 bases between. The CDR3 spells CSANGGRMNTEAFF. DNA of the CDR3: TGCAGTGCTAATGGGGGTAGGATGAACACTGAAGCTTTCTTT.

The chain couples TRBV4-1 to TRBJ2-7, with 9 bases fitting TRBD2. This CDR3 has 16 residues. CDR1 and CDR2 (germline): MGHRA, YSYEKL. With V trimmed by 0 bases and J by 1 base, 4 bases remained unmatched. CDR3: CASSQDMAGGSYEQYF. As DNA, the CDR3 is TGCGCCAGCAGCCAAGATATGGCGGGAGGGTCCTACGAGCAGTACTTC.

This clonotype was seen more than once but under ten times. The V gene is TRBV12-3 or TRBV12-4, the J gene TRBJ1-2; D remains ambiguous. CDR3 length: 15 amino acids. Deletions cut 6 bases from V and 6 bases from J, with 20 bases between. CDR3: CASSPDGRFYDGYTF. CDR3 coding DNA: TGTGCCAGCAGCCCCGACGGCAGGTTTTATGATGGCTACACCTTC.

Worth noting for this clonotype: Relative to the germline gene, one junction end is altered; a read error may explain this. The gene calls are TRBV9 and TRBJ1-6; D uncertain. This CDR3 has 14 residues. Germline CDR1 reads SGDLS; CDR2 reads YYNGEE. The CDR3 is CASSADLSGSPPHF. In DNA, the CDR3 is TGTGCCAGCAGCGCCGATTTGAGTGGTTCACCCCCCCACTTT. Full variable domain (outside the CDR3, taken from reference TRBV9 and TRBJ1-6): DSGVTQTPKHLITATGQRVTLRCSPRSGDLSVYWYQQSLDQGLQFLIQYYNGEERAKGNILERFSAQQFPDLHSELNLSSLELGDSALYFCASSADLSGSPPHFGNGTRLTVT.

The rearrangement links TRBV11-3 to TRBJ2-2; D is uncertain. The length of the CDR3 is 12 residues. Between the trimmed V and J ends, which lost 8 bases and 8 bases, there was a span of 12 bases. Germline CDR1 SGHNT, CDR2 YENEEA. CDR3 protein: CASGVNTGELFF. DNA for the CDR3: TGTGCCAGCGGGGTGAATACAGGGGAGCTGTTTTTT. Variable domain in full (rest from reference TRBV11-3 and TRBJ2-2): EAGVVQSPRYKIIEKKQPVAFWCNPISGHNTLYWYLQNLGQGPELLIRYENEEAVDDSQLPKDRFSAERLKGVDSTLKIQPAELGDSAVYLCASGVNTGELFFGEGSRLTVL.

The V call is TRBV5-1, the J call TRBJ2-5; tentatively, D is TRBD1 (5 bases). Germline V gene sequence: CDR1 SGHRS, CDR2 YFSETQ. V shed 4 bases and J shed 2 bases, with 12 bases lying between them. There are 14 residues in the CDR3. CDR3 DNA sequence: TGCGCCAGCAGCCGTGGACAAGCTCAAGAGACCCAGTACTTC. Encoded protein: CASSRGQAQETQYF.

This clonotype came up a few times. The chain is built from TRBV5-1 and TRBJ1-2, with D uncertain. V was pared by 4 bases and J by 4 bases, with 14 bases between. Germline CDR1 and CDR2: SGHRS and YFSETQ. The CDR3 sequence is 14 residues long. The CDR3 region is CASSRLGGSYGYTF. The CDR3 DNA is TGCGCCAGCAGCAGACTCGGAGGTTCCTATGGCTACACCTTC.